The subject of this entry is one TCR beta chain. What it recognizes is unknown. Those who donated were healthy bone marrow donors. This record belongs to a study of cytomegalovirus exposure and HLA in healthy donors. The PCR had 60 Vbeta and 13 Jbeta primers. Libraries were prepared by immunoSEQ multiplex PCR; TCRdb keeps only in-frame clonotypes and omits some of them. The sample table includes 200,000 or so clones. Study-level findings and limits: The sole available immune exposure information was CMV serostatus.

The specimen sequenced was PBMCs. This TCR came from a boy younger than 18 in good health and CMV-seronegative.

The CDR3 DNA reads as TGCGCCAGCAGCTTGGCTACAGGAAACTATGGCTACACCTTC. It yields the protein CASSLATGNYGYTF. The V call is TRBV5-1, the J call TRBJ1-2; a possible D gene is TRBD1 (5 bases). CDR1 is SGHRS, CDR2 YFSETQ, per germline. Trimming took off 0 bases at V and 2 bases at J, with 8 bases between the two ends. The CDR3 length is 14 residues.